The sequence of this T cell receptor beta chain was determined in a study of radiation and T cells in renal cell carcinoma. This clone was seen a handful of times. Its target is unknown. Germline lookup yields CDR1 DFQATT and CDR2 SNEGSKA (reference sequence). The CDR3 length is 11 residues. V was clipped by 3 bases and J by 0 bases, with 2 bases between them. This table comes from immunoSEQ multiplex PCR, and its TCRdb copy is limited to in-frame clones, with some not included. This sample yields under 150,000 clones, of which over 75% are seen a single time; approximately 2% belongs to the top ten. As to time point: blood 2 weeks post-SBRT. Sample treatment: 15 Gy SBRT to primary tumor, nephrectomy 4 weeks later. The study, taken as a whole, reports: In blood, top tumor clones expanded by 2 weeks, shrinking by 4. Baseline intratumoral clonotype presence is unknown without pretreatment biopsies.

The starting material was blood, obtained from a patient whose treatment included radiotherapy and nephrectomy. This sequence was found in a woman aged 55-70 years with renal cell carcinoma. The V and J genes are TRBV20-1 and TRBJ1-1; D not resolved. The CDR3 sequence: CSASMNTEAFF. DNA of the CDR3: TGCAGTGCTAGTATGAACACTGAAGCTTTCTTT.